These 21 T cell receptor beta chains share one sample of origin, sequenced in a study of OX40 agonist ivuxolimab in advanced cancers. The method was immunoSEQ multiplex PCR; TCRdb's version includes in-frame clones alone and lacks a portion of them. Here the sample spans 69,000 or so clones, more than 70% being singletons. The sample in question was CD4+ or CD8+ T cells sorted from blood, obtained in a trial of the OX40 agonist ivuxolimab. The receptor set was obtained from an adult with an advanced solid tumor such as melanoma, head and neck, liver or kidney cancer.

The V gene is TRBV30, the J gene TRBJ1-4; D is ambiguous. Germline CDR1 GTSNPN, CDR2 SVGIG (reference sequence). The V end was cut by 2 bases, the J end by 3 bases, with 16 bases between. The CDR3 loop spans 16 amino acids. This chain's CDR3 is CAWSPRLLTANEKLFF. As DNA, the CDR3 is TGTGCCTGGAGTCCCCGCCTGCTGACGGCTAATGAAAAACTGTTTTTT.

The rearrangement uses TRBV2 and TRBJ2-5, with D hard to call. V was shortened by 5 bases and J by 2 bases, with 12 bases between the two germline ends. CDR1 is SNHLY and CDR2 is FYNNEI in the germline V gene. The CDR3 has 14 amino acids. The DNA for the CDR3 is TGTGCCAGCAGTCAGGACCGAAATCAAGAGACCCAGTACTTC. Encoded protein: CASSQDRNQETQYF.

The rearrangement uses TRBV21-1 and TRBJ2-1; the tabulated D call, TRBD2, remains unverified against the DNA. TRBV21-1 is noted as a pseudogene. The CDR3 is made up of 18 amino acids. CDR3 protein: CASRRGLAGGPSYNEQFF. CDR3 nucleotide sequence: TGTGCCAGCAGAAGGGGACTAGCGGGGGGGCCGTCCTACAATGAGCAGTTCTTC.

V and J are TRBV13 and TRBJ1-1; D unclear. The CDR3 is 15 amino acids. The germline CDR1 and CDR2 sequences are PRHDT and FYEKMQ (reference sequence). Trimming removed 2 bases from V and 0 bases from J, with 10 bases in between. Here the CDR3 reads CASSLRGVMNTEAFF. CDR3 in DNA: TGTGCCAGCAGCTTACGTGGAGTGATGAACACTGAAGCTTTCTTT. Full variable domain (missing parts from reference TRBV13 and TRBJ1-1): AAGVIQSPRHLIKEKRETATLKCYPIPRHDTVYWYQQGPGQDPQFLISFYEKMQSDKGSIPDRFSAQQFSDYHSELNMSSLELGDSALYFCASSLRGVMNTEAFFGQGTRLTVV.

The genes are TRBV6-5 and TRBJ1-2, with no clear D. Per germline, CDR1 MNHEY and CDR2 SVGAGI. Trimming removed 6 bases from V and 5 bases from J, with 4 bases in between. CDR3 size: 10 residues. In DNA, the CDR3 is TGTGCCAGCAGATTATATGGCTACACCTTC. Translation: CASRLYGYTF.

The rearrangement uses TRBV6-5 and TRBJ1-4, with 7 positions matching TRBD1. Germline-derived CDR1 and CDR2 are MNHEY and SVGAGI. The ends lost 2 bases at V and 6 bases at J; junction bases unmatched: 3. The CDR3 is 14 residues long. CDR3 in DNA: TGTGCCAGCAGTTACCGACAGGGTTATGAAAAACTGTTTTTT. Translating it yields CASSYRQGYEKLFF.

This chain joins TRBV6-5 and TRBJ2-1; the match to TRBD2 covers 8 bases. The CDR3 runs 16 residues. Germline CDR1 MNHEY, CDR2 SVGAGI. V lost 1 base, J lost 9 bases, and 11 bases stayed unmatched. The CDR3 sequence is CASSYYPGGRESEQFF. The CDR3 DNA reads TGTGCCAGCAGTTACTACCCGGGGGGGCGGGAAAGTGAGCAGTTCTTC.

This rearrangement joins TRBV21-1 to TRBJ1-3. TRBV21-1 is a pseudogene segment. The CDR3 totals 13 residues. The CDR3 DNA follows: TGTGCCAGCAGCAAACGCTCTGGAAACACCATATATTTT. Residues: CASSKRSGNTIYF.

V is TRBV18 and J is TRBJ1-2; the match to TRBD1 covers 9 bases. J gave up 6 bases and V 6 bases, and 8 bases lay outside the gene matches. The CDR3 extends over 14 amino acids. Germline V gives CDR1 KGHSH, CDR2 LQKENI. As DNA, the CDR3 is TGTGCCAGCTCTCGGGACAGGGAATTTAATGGCTACACCTTC. Its translation is CASSRDREFNGYTF.

This clone appeared a single time. The gene calls are TRBV10-3 and TRBJ1-2; TRBD1 is a possible D gene (6 bases). Trimming cost V 3 bases and J 5 bases, with 10 bases left between them. Germline CDR1 is ENHRY and CDR2 is SYGVKD. The CDR3 runs to 13 residues. In DNA, the CDR3 is TGTGCCATCAGTGACGAGGGGGGTTATGGCTACACCTTC. Translated: CAISDEGGYGYTF.

This rearrangement joins TRBV2 to TRBJ1-6, with TRBD1 matching over 7 bases. The CDR3 consists of 15 residues. V lost 6 bases and J lost 5; bases outside the gene matches: 7. Looked up from germline, CDR1 is SNHLY and CDR2 is FYNNEI. The CDR3 protein is CASSPMGQNNSPLHF. CDR3 DNA: TGTGCCAGCAGCCCCATGGGACAGAATAATTCACCCCTCCACTTT.

This chain links TRBV5-1 with TRBJ2-5; 10 bases agree with TRBD2. Germline V gene lookup returns CDR1 SGHRS and CDR2 YFSETQ. This CDR3 is built from 16 residues. With 0 bases clipped from V and 5 bases from J, the junction kept 7 bases outside the gene matches. The DNA of the CDR3 is TGCGCCAGCAGCTTGGAAGCGGGGGGGCCGGAGGAGACCCAGTACTTC. It yields the protein CASSLEAGGPEETQYF.

The rearrangement joins TRBV4-1 to TRBJ1-3; no clear D. There are 14 residues in the CDR3. Deletions cut 4 bases from V and 1 base from J, with 8 bases between. Germline V gene sequence: CDR1 MGHRA, CDR2 YSYEKL. In DNA, the CDR3 is TGCGCCAGCAGCCTAACCGGTTCTGGAAACACCATATATTTT. Protein: CASSLTGSGNTIYF.

The V call is TRBV6-5, the J call TRBJ1-6; D remains unclear. The CDR3 has 13 amino acids. The germline CDR1 and CDR2 sequences are MNHEY and SVGAGI. With 6 bases removed from V and 5 bases from J, the gap between germline ends came to 8 bases. CDR3 loop: CASSRGDNSPLHF. The CDR3, as DNA: TGTGCCAGCAGCCGCGGGGATAATTCACCCCTCCACTTT.

The J gene is TRBJ2-5, the V gene TRBV2, with a possible D match to TRBD2 (6 bases). The V gene's germline CDR1 is SNHLY and CDR2 FYNNEI. Between the trimmed V and J ends, which lost 5 bases and 5 bases, there was a span of 12 bases. The CDR3 extends over 13 amino acids. As DNA, the CDR3 is TGTGCCAGCAGTCCCCTAGCGAGGGAGACCCAGTACTTC. Translation: CASSPLARETQYF.

The chain carries TRBV6-1 and TRBJ2-2; 7 nucleotides agree with TRBD2. The CDR3 length is 13 residues. Germline assignment: CDR1 MNHNS and CDR2 SASEGT. Trimming cost V 9 bases and J 3 bases; bases outside gene matches: 4. For the CDR3, the DNA is TGTGCCAGTACTGCGGGGGACACCGGGGAGCTGTTTTTT. Its translation is CASTAGDTGELFF.

This rearrangement joins TRBV29-1 to TRBJ2-5; D possibly corresponds to TRBD2 (7 bases). Trimming removed 5 bases from V and 1 base from J, with 14 bases in between. This CDR3 has 14 residues. Looked up from germline, CDR1 is SQVTM and CDR2 is ANQGSEA. CDR3 amino acids: CSVLEGGAQETQYF. CDR3 coding DNA: TGCAGCGTTCTCGAGGGGGGGGCCCAAGAGACCCAGTACTTC.

This clone was picked up one time. The chain joins TRBV11-3 to TRBJ2-3; 7 bases fit TRBD2. The CDR3 covers 17 residues. The germline V gene encodes CDR1 SGHNT and CDR2 YENEEA. The junction had 14 bases not matched to a gene; V was cut back by 5 bases and J by 3 bases. The CDR3 DNA reads as TGTGCCAGCAGCCTCGGGGGGACTTCGCTACCTACAGATACGCAGTATTTT. Its translation: CASSLGGTSLPTDTQYF.

The chain recombines TRBV5-1 with TRBJ2-3, with TRBD2 matching over 11 bases. CDR1 SGHRS and CDR2 YFSETQ come from the germline V gene. V lost 3 bases, J lost 5 bases, and 11 bases stayed unmatched. The CDR3 has 17 amino acids. Here the CDR3 reads CASSWGLAGGSGDTQYF. The CDR3 DNA reads as TGCGCCAGCAGCTGGGGCCTAGCGGGGGGATCAGGAGATACGCAGTATTTT.

The V and J genes are TRBV2 and TRBJ2-3; 10 nucleotides align to TRBD2. The CDR3 length is 14 residues. Germline V gives CDR1 SNHLY, CDR2 FYNNEI. The V gene end was trimmed by 6 bases and the J gene end by 1 base; junction bases not matched to a gene: 1. CDR3 sequence: CASSGLAGTDTQYF. The CDR3 DNA reads as TGTGCCAGCAGCGGACTAGCGGGCACAGATACGCAGTATTTT.

This rearrangement joins TRBV7-6 to TRBJ2-3, with a weak D call TRBD2 (6 bases). The V gene lost 8 bases and the J gene lost 0 bases, with 12 bases spanning the gap. Germline V gives CDR1 SGHVS, CDR2 FNYEAQ. The CDR3 covers 14 residues. This chain's CDR3 is CASAIRGSTDTQYF. The CDR3, as DNA: TGTGCCAGCGCCATACGGGGGAGCACAGATACGCAGTATTTT.